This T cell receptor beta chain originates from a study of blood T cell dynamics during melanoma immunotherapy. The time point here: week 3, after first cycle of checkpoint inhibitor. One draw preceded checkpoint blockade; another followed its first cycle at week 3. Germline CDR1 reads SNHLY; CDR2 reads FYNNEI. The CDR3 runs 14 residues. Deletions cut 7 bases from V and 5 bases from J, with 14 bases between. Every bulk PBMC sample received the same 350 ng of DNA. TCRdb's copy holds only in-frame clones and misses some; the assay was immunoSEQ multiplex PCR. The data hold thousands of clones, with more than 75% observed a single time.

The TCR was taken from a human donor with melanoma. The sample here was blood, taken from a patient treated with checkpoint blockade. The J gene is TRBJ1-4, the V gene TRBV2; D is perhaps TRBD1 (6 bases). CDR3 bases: TGTGCCAGCACCGTGGGGGGCGGGAATGAAAAACTGTTTTTT. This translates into CASTVGGGNEKLFF.